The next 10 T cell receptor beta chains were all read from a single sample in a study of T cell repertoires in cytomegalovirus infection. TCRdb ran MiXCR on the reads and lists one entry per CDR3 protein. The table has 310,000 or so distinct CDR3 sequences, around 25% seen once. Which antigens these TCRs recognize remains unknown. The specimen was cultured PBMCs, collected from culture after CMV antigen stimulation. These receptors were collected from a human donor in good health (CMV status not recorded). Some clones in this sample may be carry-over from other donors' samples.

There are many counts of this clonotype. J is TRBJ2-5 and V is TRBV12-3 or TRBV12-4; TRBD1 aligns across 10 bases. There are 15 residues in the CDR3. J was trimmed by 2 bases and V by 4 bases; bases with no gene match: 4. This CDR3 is CASSSGQGVQETQYF. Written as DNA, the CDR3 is TGTGCCAGCAGTTCAGGACAGGGGGTACAAGAGACCCAGTACTTC.

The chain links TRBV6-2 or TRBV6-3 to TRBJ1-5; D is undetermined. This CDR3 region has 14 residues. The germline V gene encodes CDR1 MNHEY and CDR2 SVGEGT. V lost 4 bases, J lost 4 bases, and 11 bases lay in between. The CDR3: CASSSALGNQPQHF. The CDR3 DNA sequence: TGTGCCAGCAGTTCTGCCTTGGGGAATCAGCCCCAGCATTTT.

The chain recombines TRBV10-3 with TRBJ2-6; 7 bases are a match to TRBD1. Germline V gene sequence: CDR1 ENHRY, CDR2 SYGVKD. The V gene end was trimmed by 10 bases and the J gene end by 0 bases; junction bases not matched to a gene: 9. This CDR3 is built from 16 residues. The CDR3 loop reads CATTGTANSGANVLTF. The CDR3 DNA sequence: TGTGCCACGACCGGGACAGCAAACTCTGGGGCCAACGTCCTGACTTTC.

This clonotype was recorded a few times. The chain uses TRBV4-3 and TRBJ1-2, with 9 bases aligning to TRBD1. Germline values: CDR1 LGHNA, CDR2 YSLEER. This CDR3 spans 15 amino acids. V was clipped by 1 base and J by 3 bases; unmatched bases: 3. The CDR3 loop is CASSQGTGAYYGYTF. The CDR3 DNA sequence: TGCGCCAGCAGCCAAGGGACAGGGGCGTACTATGGCTACACCTTC.

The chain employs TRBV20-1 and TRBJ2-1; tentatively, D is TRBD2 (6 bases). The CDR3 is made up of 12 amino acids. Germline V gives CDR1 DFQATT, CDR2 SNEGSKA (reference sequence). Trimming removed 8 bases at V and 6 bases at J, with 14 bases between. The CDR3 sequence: CSCGGILNEQFF. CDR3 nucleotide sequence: TGCAGTTGCGGCGGGATTCTCAATGAGCAGTTCTTC.

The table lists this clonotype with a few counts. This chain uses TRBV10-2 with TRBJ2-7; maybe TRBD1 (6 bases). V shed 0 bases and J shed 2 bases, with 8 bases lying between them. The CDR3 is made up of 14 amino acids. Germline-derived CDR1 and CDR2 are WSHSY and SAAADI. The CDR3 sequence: CASSESWGPYEQYV. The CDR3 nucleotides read TGCGCCAGCAGTGAGTCTTGGGGGCCCTACGAGCAGTACGTC.

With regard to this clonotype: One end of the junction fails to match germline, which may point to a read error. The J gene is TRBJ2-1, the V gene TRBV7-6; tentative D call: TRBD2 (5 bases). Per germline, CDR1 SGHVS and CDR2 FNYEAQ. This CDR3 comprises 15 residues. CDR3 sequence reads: CASSSPLVTDFGWVF. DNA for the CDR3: TGTGCCAGCAGCTCGCCTCTCGTTACGGACTTCGGCTGGGTCTTC.

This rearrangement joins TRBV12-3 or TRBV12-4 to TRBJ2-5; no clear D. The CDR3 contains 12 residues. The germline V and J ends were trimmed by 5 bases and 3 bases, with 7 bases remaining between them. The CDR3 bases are TGTGCCAGCAGTGATTCGGAAGAGACCCAGTACTTC. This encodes CASSDSEETQYF.

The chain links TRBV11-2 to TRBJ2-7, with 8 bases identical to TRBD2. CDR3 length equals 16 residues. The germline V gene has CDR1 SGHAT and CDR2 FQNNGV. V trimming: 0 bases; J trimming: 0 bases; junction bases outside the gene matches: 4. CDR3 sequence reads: CASSLESSGASYEQYV. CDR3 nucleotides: TGTGCCAGCAGCTTAGAGAGTAGCGGGGCCTCCTACGAGCAGTACGTC.

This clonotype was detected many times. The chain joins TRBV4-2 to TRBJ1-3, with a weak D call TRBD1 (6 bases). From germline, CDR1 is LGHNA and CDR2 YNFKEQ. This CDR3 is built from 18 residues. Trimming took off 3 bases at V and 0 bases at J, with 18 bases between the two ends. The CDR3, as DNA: TGTGCCAGCAGCCAGGTTGGCTGGAAGACAGGCTCTGGAAACACCATATATTTT. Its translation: CASSQVGWKTGSGNTIYF.